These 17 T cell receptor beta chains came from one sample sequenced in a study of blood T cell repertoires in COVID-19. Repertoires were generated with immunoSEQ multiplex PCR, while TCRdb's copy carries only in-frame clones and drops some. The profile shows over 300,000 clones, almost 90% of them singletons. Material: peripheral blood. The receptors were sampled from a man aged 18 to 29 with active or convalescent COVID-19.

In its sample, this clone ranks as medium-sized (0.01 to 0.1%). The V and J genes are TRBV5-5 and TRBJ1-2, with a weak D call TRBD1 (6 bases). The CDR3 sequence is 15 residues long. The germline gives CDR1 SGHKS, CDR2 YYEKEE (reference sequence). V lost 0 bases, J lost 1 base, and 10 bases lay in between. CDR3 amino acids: CASSLEAGDNYGYTF. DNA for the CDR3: TGTGCCAGCAGCTTGGAGGCAGGGGATAACTATGGCTACACCTTC.

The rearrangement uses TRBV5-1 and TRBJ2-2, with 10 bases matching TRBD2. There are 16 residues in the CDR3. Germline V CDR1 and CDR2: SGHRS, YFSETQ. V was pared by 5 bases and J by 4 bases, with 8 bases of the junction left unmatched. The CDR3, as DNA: TGCGCCAGCAGTCCTAGCGGGGGTTACACCACCGGGGAGCTGTTTTTT. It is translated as CASSPSGGYTTGELFF.

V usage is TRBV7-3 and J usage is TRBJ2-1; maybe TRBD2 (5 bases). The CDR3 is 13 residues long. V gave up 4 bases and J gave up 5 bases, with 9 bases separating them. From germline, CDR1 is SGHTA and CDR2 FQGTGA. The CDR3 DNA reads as TGTGCCAGCAGCTCTTACGGGGACAATGAGCAGTTCTTC. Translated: CASSSYGDNEQFF.

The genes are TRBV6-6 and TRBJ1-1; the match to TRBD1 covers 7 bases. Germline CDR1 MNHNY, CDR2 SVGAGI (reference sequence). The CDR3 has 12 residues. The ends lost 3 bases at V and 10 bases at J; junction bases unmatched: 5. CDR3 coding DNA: TGTGCCAGCAGTTATGACAGGGAGCGAGCTTTCTTT. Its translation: CASSYDRERAFF.

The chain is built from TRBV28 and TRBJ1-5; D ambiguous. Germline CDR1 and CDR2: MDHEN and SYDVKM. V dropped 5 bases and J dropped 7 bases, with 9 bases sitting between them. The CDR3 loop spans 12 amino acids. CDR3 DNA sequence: TGTGCCAGCAGTCTGGCGGTGCAGCCCCAGCATTTT. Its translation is CASSLAVQPQHF.

The CDR3 sequence: CASSPLGQPQHF. CDR3 nucleotide sequence: TGTGCCAGCAGCCCCCTCGGGCAGCCCCAGCATTTT. The chain links TRBV3-1 (or the pseudogene TRBV3-2) to TRBJ1-5; no clear D gene. The V end lost 4 bases, the J end lost 7 bases, and 8 bases lay between the germline ends. This CDR3 is built from 12 residues. CDR1 and CDR2 from the germline V gene are LGHDT and YNNKEL (reference sequence).

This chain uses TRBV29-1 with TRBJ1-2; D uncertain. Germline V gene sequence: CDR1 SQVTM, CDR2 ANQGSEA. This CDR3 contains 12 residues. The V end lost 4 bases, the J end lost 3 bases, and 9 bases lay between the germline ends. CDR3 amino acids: CSVGEGYYGYTF. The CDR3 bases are TGCAGCGTTGGGGAGGGATACTATGGCTACACCTTC.

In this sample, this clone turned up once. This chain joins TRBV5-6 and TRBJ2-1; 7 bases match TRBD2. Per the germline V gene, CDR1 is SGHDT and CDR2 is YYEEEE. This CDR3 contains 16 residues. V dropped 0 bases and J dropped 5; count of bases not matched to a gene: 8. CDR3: CASSLEKGGGNNEQFF. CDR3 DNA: TGTGCCAGCAGCTTGGAGAAGGGCGGGGGAAACAATGAGCAGTTCTTC. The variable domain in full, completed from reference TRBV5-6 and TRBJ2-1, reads DAGVTQSPTHLIKTRGQQVTLRCSPKSGHDTVSWYQQALGQGPQFIFQYYEEEERQRGNFPDRFSGHQFPNYSSELNVNALLLGDSALYLCASSLEKGGGNNEQFFGPGTRLTVL.

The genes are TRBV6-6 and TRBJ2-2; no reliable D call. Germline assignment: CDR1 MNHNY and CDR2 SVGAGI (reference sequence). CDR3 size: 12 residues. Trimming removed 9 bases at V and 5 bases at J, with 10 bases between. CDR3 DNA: TGTGCCAGTTTCCCGGTGACCGGGGAGCTGTTTTTT. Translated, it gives CASFPVTGELFF.

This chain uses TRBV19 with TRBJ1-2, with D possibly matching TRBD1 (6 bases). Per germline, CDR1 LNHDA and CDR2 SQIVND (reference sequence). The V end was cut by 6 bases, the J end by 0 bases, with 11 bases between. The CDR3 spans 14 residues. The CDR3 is CASSRDMANYGYTF. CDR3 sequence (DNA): TGTGCCAGTAGCCGGGACATGGCTAACTATGGCTACACCTTC.

The CDR3 sequence: CASSDPGQGLEKLFF. For the CDR3, the DNA is TGTGCCAGCAGCGATCCGGGACAGGGGCTCGAAAAACTGTTTTTT. The chain joins TRBV11-2 to TRBJ1-4, with 10 bases aligning to TRBD1. J was trimmed by 8 bases and V by 5 bases; bases with no gene match: 8. This CDR3 is 15 amino acids long. CDR1 and CDR2 (germline): SGHAT, FQNNGV.

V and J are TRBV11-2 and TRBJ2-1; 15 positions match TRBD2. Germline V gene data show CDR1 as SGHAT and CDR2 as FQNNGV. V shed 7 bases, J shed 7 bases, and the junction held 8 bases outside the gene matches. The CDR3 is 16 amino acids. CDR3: CASTPAGTSGRNEQFF. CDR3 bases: TGTGCCAGCACTCCAGCCGGGACTAGCGGGAGGAATGAGCAGTTCTTC.

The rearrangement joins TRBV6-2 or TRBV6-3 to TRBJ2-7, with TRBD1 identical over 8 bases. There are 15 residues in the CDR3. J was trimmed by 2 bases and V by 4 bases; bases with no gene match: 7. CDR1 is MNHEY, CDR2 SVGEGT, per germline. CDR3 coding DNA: TGTGCCAGCAGTTCCGACAGGGGAATACCCTACGAGCAGTACTTC. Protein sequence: CASSSDRGIPYEQYF.

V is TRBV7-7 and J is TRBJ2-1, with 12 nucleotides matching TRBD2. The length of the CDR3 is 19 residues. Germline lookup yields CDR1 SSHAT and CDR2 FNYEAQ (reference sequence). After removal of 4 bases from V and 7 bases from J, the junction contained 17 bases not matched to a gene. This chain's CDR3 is CASSSNPKASGGARNEQFF. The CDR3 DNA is TGTGCCAGCAGCTCTAACCCCAAAGCTAGCGGGGGGGCCAGGAATGAGCAGTTCTTC.

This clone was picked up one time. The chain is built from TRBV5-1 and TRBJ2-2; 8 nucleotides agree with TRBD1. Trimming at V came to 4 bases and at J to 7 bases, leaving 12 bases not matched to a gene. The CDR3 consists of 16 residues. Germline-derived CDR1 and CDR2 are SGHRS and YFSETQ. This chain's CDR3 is CASSHGQGALDGELFF. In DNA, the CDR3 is TGCGCCAGCAGCCATGGGCAGGGGGCATTGGACGGGGAGCTGTTTTTT.

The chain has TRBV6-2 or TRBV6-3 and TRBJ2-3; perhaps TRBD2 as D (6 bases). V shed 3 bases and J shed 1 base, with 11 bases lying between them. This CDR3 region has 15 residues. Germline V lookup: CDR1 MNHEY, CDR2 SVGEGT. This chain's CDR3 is CASSYSQRGTDTQYF. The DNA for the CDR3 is TGTGCCAGCAGTTATTCCCAGCGGGGCACAGATACGCAGTATTTT.

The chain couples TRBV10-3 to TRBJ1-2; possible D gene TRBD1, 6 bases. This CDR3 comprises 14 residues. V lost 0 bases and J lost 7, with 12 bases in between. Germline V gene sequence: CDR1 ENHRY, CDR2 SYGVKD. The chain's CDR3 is CAISESGALGGYTF. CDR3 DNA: TGTGCCATCAGTGAGTCGGGGGCACTAGGTGGCTACACCTTC.